This TCR beta chain derives from a study of identical twins. TCRdb passed the 5' RACE reads through MiXCR, listing each CDR3 protein once. Of about 500,000 distinct CDR3 sequences detected, 13% to 15% appear once; the ten largest clones hold approximately 0.9%. This clonotype was seen at least ten times. Its cognate antigen is unknown. Notes on the study in general: In zero-insertion analyses, partial confounding could arise from invariant MAIT and iNKT cells. While abundant cord blood beta clonotypes carried fewer insertions, memory repertoires showed no such pattern. Cross-sectional statistics underpinned the conclusions; the same donors were not followed.

This CDR3 contains 14 residues. Trimming took 5 bases from V and 3 from J, leaving 14 bases between them. Germline loops: CDR1 SGHTA, CDR2 FQGNSA. The sample was also reused in another study, on yellow fever vaccine responses in identical twins.

Material for sequencing was CD4+ T cells sorted from blood. The chain employs TRBV7-2 and TRBJ2-7; D could derive from TRBD1 or TRBD2 (5 bases each). This clonotype was sampled from a woman younger than 35 in good health. The CDR3 sequence is CASSMGPPLYEQYF. The CDR3 DNA reads as TGTGCCAGCAGCATGGGACCCCCTCTCTACGAGCAGTACTTC.